A selection of T cell receptor beta chains follows, all from one sample in a study of T cell clonotyping in hematopoietic cell transplantation. TCRdb keeps only in-frame clones here, not all; method: immunoSEQ multiplex PCR. The table has roughly 17,000 clones, 85% to 95% seen once. The sample here was peripheral blood mononuclear cells, taken before stem cell transplant. Receptors were obtained from a man younger than 30 with biphenotypic leukemia. Some clones in this sample may be carry-over from other donors' samples. The CDR3 runs from the conserved cysteine through the conserved F or W. A D gene is named only where the DNA matches it firmly. Clone size is shown for a subset of rows, as once, few, many or a class of expanded clone.

size | J | D | V | DNA | CDR3
- | TRBJ2-3 | TRBD2 | TRBV6-4 | TGTGCCAGCAGTGAGGGAGGGGACGCAGATACGCAGTATTTT | CASSEGGDADTQYF
- | TRBJ1-5 | TRBD1 | TRBV11-3 | TGTGCCAGCAGCTTAGATCCCGACAGGGGTATTCAGCCCCAGCATTTT | CASSLDPDRGIQPQHF
- | TRBJ1-1 | - | TRBV9 | TGTGCCAGCAGCGCCCTTCCGGGTCCTTCGAACACTGAAGCTTTCTTT | CASSALPGPSNTEAFF
- | TRBJ2-7 | - | TRBV6-5 | TGTGCCAGCAGTCAGACATCCACCTACGAGCAGTACTTC | CASSQTSTYEQYF
- | TRBJ1-5 | - | TRBV2 | TGTGCCAGCAGGGCGGACGGGAATCAGCCCCAGCATTTT | CASRADGNQPQHF
- | TRBJ1-5 | - | TRBV6-5 | TGTGCCAGCAGTCTCCCCTGGGGGCCCCAGCATTTT | CASSLPWGPQHF
few | TRBJ1-1 | - | TRBV30 | TGTGCCTGGAGAGAGGGTTGGGCCACTGAAGCTTTCTTT | CAWREGWATEAFF
- | TRBJ1-6 | - | TRBV9 | TGTGCCAGCAGCGTATCAGGTAATCCTGGAAATTCACCCCTCCACTTT | CASSVSGNPGNSPLHF
- | TRBJ1-6 | - | TRBV6-6 | TGTGCCAGCAGTTACGAACAGGGTGGCTCACCCCTCCACTTT | CASSYEQGGSPLHF
once | TRBJ2-1 | TRBD1 | TRBV5-1 | TGCGCCAGCAGCCCCGACAGGGGGCTTTCCAATGAGCAGTTCTTC | CASSPDRGLSNEQFF
- | TRBJ1-3 | - | TRBV30 | TGTGCCTGGGTAGAACGGAACTCTGGAAACACCATATATTTT | CAWVERNSGNTIYF